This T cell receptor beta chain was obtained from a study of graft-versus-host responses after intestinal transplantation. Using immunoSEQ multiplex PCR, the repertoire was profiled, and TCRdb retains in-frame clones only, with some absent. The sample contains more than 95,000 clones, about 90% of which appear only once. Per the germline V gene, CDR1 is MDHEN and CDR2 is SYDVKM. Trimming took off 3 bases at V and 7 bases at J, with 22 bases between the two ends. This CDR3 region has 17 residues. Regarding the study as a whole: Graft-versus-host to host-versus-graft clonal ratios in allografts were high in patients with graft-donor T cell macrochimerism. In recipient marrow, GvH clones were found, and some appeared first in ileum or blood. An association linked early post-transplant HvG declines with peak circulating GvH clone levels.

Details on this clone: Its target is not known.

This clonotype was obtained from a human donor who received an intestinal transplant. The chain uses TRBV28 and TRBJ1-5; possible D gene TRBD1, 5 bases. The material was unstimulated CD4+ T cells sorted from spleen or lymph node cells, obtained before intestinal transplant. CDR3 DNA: TGTGCCAGCAGTTTTTTGCCGAACCAGGCAGGGAGGCAGCCCCAGCATTTT. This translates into CASSFLPNQAGRQPQHF.